The clone carrying this T cell receptor beta chain was detected only a few times. Antigen unknown. Sequence data for DNA of cultured CD4+ T cells were generated by the Oncomine TCR Beta short-read assay. Each CDR3 protein is one row after TCRdb ran MiXCR on the PCR reads. The table lists over 15,000 distinct CDR3 sequences, about half of them singletons. Stated treatment: 10-day PBMC culture with coronavirus spike peptide pools or control peptides (ViraFEST assay). The CDR3 spans 14 residues. Germline V gene sequence: CDR1 SEHNR, CDR2 FQNEAQ (reference sequence). Trimming took 5 bases from V and 4 from J, leaving 14 bases between them. The sample originates from a study of vaccination and CD4 T cells after COVID-19.

This sequence joins TRBV7-9 and TRBJ1-2, with a possible D match to TRBD1 (6 bases). This specimen was CD4+ T cells from blood, cultured in vitro, taken before SARS-CoV-2 vaccination. The TCR originated in a human donor who had recovered from COVID-19. The CDR3, as DNA: TGTGCCAGCAGCAGGGGGAGGGAGAGCTATGGCTACACCTTC. This encodes CASSRGRESYGYTF.